Sequencing of this T cell receptor (beta chain) was carried out in a study of blood T cell repertoires in COVID-19. Study summary: Italy, Spain and the United States were the sources of the convalescent and acute COVID-19 samples. The cDNA or gDNA used as material had been derived from T cells, B-cell-depleted T cells, or PBMCs.

In the authors' workflow: Cell counts per sample came from amplifying reference gene primers. Clones were read by immunoSEQ multiplex PCR, and TCRdb kept only the in-frame ones, dropping some. V, J and clone size are those of that table, while D and trimming were read from the DNA. The data show a few hundred thousand clones, with roughly 82% seen just once and under 1.5% held by the top ten. V shed 4 bases and J 6 bases; nucleotides not matched to a gene: 3. CDR3 length equals 14 residues. Germline V gives CDR1 SGHNT, CDR2 YYREEE (reference sequence). This clonotype was sampled from a woman aged 35 to 49 who had recovered from COVID-19. The source material was peripheral blood. The gene calls are TRBV5-4 and TRBJ2-1; 11 positions match TRBD2. This chain's CDR3 is CASSPSGGTNEQFF. The CDR3 DNA is TGTGCCAGCAGCCCTAGCGGGGGGACCAATGAGCAGTTCTTC.